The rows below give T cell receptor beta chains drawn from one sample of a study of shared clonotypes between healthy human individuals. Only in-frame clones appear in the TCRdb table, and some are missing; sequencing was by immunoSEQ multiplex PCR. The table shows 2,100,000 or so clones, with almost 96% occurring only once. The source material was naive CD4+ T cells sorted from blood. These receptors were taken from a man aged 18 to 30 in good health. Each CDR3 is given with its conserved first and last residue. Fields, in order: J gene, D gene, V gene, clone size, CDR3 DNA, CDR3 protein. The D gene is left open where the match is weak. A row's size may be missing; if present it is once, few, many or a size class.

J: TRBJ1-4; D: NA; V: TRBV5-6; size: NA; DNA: TGTGCCAGCAGCTCCCTCGAGGGGGTTGAAAAACTGTTTTTT; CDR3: CASSSLEGVEKLFF
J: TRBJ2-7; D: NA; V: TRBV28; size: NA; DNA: TGTGCCAGCAGACGGGAGAGTTACGAGCAGTACTTC; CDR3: CASRRESYEQYF
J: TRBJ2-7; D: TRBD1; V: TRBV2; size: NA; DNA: TGTGCCAGCAGACTGGGACAGAGCTCCTACGAGCAGTACTTC; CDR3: CASRLGQSSYEQYF
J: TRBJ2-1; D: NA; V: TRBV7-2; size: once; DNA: TGTGCCAGCAGCTTAAGGCTAGCCCAGACAAGCAATGAGCAGTTCTTC; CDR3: CASSLRLAQTSNEQFF
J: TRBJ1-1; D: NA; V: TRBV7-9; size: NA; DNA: TGTGCCAGCAACTCACAAAGGGACACTGAAGCTTTCTTT; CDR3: CASNSQRDTEAFF
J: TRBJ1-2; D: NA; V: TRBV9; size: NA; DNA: TGTGCCAGCAGCCAACTAGCCTATGGCTACACCTTC; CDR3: CASSQLAYGYTF
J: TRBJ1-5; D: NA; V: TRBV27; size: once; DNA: TGTGCCAGCAGGGGGATAGGCACAGGGAGTTATCAGCCCCAGCATTTT; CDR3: CASRGIGTGSYQPQHF
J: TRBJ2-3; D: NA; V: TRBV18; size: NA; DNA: TGTGCCAGCTCACCCTTGCTCACAGATACGCAGTATTTT; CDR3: CASSPLLTDTQYF
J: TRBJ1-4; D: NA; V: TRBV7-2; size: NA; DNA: TGTGCCAGCCGAGGCCCAGGGGTTGGTGAAAAACTGTTTTTT; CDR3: CASRGPGVGEKLFF
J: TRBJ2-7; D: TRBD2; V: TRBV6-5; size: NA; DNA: TGTGCCAGCAGCCCGGGACTAGCGGGAGGCACGGGGTACTTC; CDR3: CASSPGLAGGTGYF
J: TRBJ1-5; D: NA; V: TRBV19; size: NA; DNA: TGTGCCAGTCTCACCGGGCCCCTGAGCAATCAGCCCCAGCATTTT; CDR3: CASLTGPLSNQPQHF
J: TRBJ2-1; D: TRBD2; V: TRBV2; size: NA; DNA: TGTGCCAGCAGTGATCAGTGGCGGGGGGCCTATAATGAGCAGTTCTTC; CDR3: CASSDQWRGAYNEQFF
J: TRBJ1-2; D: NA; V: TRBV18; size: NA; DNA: TGTGCCAGCTCACCAGGGATGAGCGGAGGCTACACCTTC; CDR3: CASSPGMSGGYTF
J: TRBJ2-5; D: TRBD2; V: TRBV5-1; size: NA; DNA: TGCGCCAGCAGCTCGACTAGCGTAAAAGAGACCCAGTACTTC; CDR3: CASSSTSVKETQYF
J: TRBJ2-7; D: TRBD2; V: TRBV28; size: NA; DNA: TGTGCCAGCAGCCCGGGGGGGAGATACGAGCAGTACTTC; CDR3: CASSPGGRYEQYF
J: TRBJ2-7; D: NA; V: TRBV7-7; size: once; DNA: TGTGCCCTTTACGAGCAGTACTTC; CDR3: CALYEQYF
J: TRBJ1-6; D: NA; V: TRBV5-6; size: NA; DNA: TGTGCCAGCGCTCGGGAGAGCTCCTATAATTCACCCCTCCACTTT; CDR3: CASARESSYNSPLHF
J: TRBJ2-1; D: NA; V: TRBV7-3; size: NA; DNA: TGTGCCAGCAGCTCTTATGCATTAGGTGAGCAGTTCTTC; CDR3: CASSSYALGEQFF
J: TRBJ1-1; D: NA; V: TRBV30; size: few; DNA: TGTGCCTGGAGCGACCGAGGCCCGACCTACAGGGTGTATAACACTGAAGCTTTCTTT; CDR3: CAWSDRGPTYRVYNTEAFF
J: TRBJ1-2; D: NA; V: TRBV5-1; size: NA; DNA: TGCGCCAGCAGCTCCCAGGGTTCGCGCTATGGCTACACCTTC; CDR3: CASSSQGSRYGYTF
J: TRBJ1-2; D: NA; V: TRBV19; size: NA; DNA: TGTGCCAGTAGTTCCAGTAGTTCGGCAGGGGTACATGGCTACACCTTC; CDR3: CASSSSSSAGVHGYTF
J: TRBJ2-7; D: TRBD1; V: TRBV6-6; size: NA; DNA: TGTGCCAGCATCCCGGGACAGGAGCGCTACGAGCAGTACTTC; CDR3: CASIPGQERYEQYF
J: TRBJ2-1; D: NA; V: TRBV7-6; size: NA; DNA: TGTGCCAGCAGCCCCGGGACCCACAATGAGCAGTTCTTC; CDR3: CASSPGTHNEQFF
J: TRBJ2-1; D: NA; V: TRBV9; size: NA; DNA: TGTGCCAGCAGCACTGGACAGAGCTCCTACAATGAGCAGTTCTTC; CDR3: CASSTGQSSYNEQFF
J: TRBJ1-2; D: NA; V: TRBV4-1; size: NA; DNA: TGCGCCAGCAGCCAAGATCTTACAGGGACTTATGGCTACACCTTC; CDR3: CASSQDLTGTYGYTF
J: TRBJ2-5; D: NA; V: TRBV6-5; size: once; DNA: TGTGCCAGCAGTACCCAAACAGGGTCGGGGACCCAGTACTTC; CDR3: CASSTQTGSGTQYF
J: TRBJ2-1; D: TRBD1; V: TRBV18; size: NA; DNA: TGTGCCAGCTCTAGGCCCGGGACAGGAAGCTCCTACAATGAGCAGTTCTTC; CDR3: CASSRPGTGSSYNEQFF
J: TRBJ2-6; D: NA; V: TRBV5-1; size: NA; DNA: TGCGCCAGCAGCTTTAGGGTCTCTGGGGCCAACGTCCTGACTTTC; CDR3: CASSFRVSGANVLTF
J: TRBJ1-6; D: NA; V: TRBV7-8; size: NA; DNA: TGTGCCAGCAGTACAGGACGCGGGAATTCACCCCTCCACTTT; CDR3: CASSTGRGNSPLHF
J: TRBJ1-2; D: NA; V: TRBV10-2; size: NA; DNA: TGCGCCAGCACCGAAGATCGGGTAGGCTATGGCTACACCTTC; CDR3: CASTEDRVGYGYTF
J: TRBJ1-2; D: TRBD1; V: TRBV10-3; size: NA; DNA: TGTGCCATCAACCTAATACCGGGACAGGGGAACTACACCTTC; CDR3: CAINLIPGQGNYTF
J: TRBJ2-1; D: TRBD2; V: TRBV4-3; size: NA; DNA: TGCGCCAGCAGCCCGGGGACTATCTACAATGAGCAGTTCTTC; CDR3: CASSPGTIYNEQFF
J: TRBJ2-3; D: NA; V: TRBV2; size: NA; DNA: TGTGCCAGCAGGACCTGGGGGGCGGCGACAGATACGCAGTATTTT; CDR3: CASRTWGAATDTQYF
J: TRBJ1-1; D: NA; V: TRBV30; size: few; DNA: TGTGCCTGTGGGTCTGGGGACACTGAAGCTTTCTTT; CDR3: CACGSGDTEAFF
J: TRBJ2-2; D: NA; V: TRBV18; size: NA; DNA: TGTGCCAGCTCACAGGTACAGACCAACACCGGGGAGCTGTTTTTT; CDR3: CASSQVQTNTGELFF
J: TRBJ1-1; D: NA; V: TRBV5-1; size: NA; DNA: TGCGCCAGCAGCTTGGAGGGGTACGACACTGAAGCTTTCTTT; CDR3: CASSLEGYDTEAFF
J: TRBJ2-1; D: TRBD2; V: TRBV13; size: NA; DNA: TGTGCCAGCAGCGCCCAAACTAGCGGGAGGGTAGGTGAGCAGTTCTTC; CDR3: CASSAQTSGRVGEQFF
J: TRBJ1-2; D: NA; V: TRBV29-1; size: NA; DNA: TGCAGCGTCGTTGATATGACACTCGTCTATGGCTACACCTTC; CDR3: CSVVDMTLVYGYTF
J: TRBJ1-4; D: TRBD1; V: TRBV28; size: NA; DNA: TGTGCCAGCAGTTTGGTAGACAGGGATAATGAAAAACTGTTTTTT; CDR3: CASSLVDRDNEKLFF
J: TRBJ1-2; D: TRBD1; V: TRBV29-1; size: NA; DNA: TGCAGCGTTGAAAAGGGACAGGGTAGCGGTGGCTACACCTTC; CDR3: CSVEKGQGSGGYTF
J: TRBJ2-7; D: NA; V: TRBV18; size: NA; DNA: TGTGCCAGCTCACCAGTCAGTACCTACGAGCAGTACTTC; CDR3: CASSPVSTYEQYF
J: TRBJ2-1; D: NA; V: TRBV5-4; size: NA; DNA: TGTGCCAGCAGCCCGGAACAAGGCTCGAAGCAGTTCTTC; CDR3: CASSPEQGSKQFF
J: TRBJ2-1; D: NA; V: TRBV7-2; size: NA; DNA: TGTGCCAGCAGCCGTCGGGAGTGGGGAAATGAGCAGTTCTTC; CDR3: CASSRREWGNEQFF
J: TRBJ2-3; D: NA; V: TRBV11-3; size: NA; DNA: TGTGCCAGCAGCTCCGTGAATGGAGATACGCAGTATTTT; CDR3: CASSSVNGDTQYF
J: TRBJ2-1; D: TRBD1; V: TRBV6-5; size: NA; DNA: TGTGCCAGCAGTTATTTAGGGACAGGATACAATGAGCAGTTCTTC; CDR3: CASSYLGTGYNEQFF
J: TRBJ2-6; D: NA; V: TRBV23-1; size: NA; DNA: TGCGCCACCCCCGCAGCGGGGGCCAACGTCCTGACTTTC; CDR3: CATPAAGANVLTF
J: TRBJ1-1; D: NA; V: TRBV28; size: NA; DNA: TGTGCCAGCACCACCGGGGGGAGGGCAGAAGCTTTCTTT; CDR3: CASTTGGRAEAFF
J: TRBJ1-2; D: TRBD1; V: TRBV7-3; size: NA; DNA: TGTGCCAGCAGCCCCGGGACAGGGCCTTATGGCTACACCTTC; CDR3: CASSPGTGPYGYTF
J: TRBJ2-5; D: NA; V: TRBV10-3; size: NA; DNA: TGTGCCATCAGTGACTTTAGGGTGCAAGAGACCCAGTACTTC; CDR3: CAISDFRVQETQYF
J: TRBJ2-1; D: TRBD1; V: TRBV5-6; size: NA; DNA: TGTGCCAGCAGCTTGTTCGGGACAGGACCCAATGAGCAGTTCTTC; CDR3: CASSLFGTGPNEQFF
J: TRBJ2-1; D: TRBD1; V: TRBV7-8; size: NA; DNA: TGTGCCAGCAGCTTCCGTAACCGGGACAGAACCTACAATGAGCAGTTCTTC; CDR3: CASSFRNRDRTYNEQFF
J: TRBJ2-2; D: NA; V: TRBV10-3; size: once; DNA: TGTGCCATCAGTGAACTAGCCGACACCGGGGAGCTGTTTTTT; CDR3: CAISELADTGELFF
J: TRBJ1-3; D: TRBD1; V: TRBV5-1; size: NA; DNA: TGCGCCAGCAGCTTGGGTTCCACCGACAGGGGGGTCGGAAACACCATATATTTT; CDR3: CASSLGSTDRGVGNTIYF
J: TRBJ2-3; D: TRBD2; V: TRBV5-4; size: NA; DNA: TGTGCCAGCAGTTCTCTCCTCGGGACTAGCGGGAGACATAGCACAGATACGCAGTATTTT; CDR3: CASSSLLGTSGRHSTDTQYF
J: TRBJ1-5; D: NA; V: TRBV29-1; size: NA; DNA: TGCAGCGTTGAAGGTCGATCGGCGAGATGCAATCAGCCCCAGCATTTT; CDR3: CSVEGRSARCNQPQHF
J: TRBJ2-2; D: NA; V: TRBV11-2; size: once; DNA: TGTGCCAGCAGCTTAAGACAAGCGAACACCGGGGAGCTGTTTTTT; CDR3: CASSLRQANTGELFF
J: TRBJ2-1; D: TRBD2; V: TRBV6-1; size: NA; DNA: TGTGCCAGCAGTGAAAGACTAGCGGGGCTTGTACGGAATGAGCAGTTCTTC; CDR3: CASSERLAGLVRNEQFF